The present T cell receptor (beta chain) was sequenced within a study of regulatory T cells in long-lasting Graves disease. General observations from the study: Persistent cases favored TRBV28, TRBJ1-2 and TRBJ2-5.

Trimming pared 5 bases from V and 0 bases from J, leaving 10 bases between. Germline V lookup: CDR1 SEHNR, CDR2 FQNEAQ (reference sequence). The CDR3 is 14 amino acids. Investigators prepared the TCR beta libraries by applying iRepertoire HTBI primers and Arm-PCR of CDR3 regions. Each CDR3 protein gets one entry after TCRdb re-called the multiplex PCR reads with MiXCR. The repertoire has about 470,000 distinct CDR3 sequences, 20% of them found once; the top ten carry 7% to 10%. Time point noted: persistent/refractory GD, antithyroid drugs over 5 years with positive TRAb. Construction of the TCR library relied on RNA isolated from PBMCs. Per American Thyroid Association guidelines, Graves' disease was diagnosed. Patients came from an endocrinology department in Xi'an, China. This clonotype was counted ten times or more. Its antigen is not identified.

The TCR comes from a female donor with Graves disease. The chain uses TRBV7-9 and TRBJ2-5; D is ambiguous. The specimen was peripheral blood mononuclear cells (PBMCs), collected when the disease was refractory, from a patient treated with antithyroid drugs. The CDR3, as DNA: TGTGCCAGCAGCCCTCCCTCACACCAAGAGACCCAGTACTTC. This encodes CASSPPSHQETQYF.